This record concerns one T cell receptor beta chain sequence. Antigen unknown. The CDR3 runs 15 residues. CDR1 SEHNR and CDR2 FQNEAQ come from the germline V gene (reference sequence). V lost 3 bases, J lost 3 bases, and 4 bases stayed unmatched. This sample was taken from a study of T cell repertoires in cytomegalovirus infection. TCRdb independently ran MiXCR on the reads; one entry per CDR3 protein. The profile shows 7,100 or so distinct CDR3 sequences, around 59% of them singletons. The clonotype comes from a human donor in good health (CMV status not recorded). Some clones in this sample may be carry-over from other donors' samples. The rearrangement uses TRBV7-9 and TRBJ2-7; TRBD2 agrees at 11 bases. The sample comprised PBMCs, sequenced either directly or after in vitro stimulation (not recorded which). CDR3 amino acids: CASSFLAGGRYEQYF. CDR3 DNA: TGTGCCAGCAGCTTTCTAGCGGGGGGTCGCTACGAGCAGTACTTC.